The 32 T cell receptor beta chains below all came from one sample that was sequenced in a study of cytomegalovirus exposure and HLA in healthy donors (dated by TCRdb to about 2017). To prepare the library, the immunoSEQ multiplex PCR assay was applied. The multiplex PCR relied on a mix of 60 forward primers for TCR Vbeta segments and 13 reverse primers for TCR Jbeta segments. Imported from immuneACCESS, the table was reduced by TCRdb to in-frame sequences with V and J called. These copies leave out some clones; in studies compared against another copy, an unresolved V gene accounts for under half, and the cause of the remainder is not known. The sample table contains around 180,000 clones; only one count was recorded for over 70% of them. In total, the top ten clones hold 6% to 7.5% of the sample. Sequencing was done on a sample of PBMCs. The receptors stem from a man aged 30-40 years in good health and CMV-seropositive.

The chain employs TRBV30 and TRBJ2-1, with 9 bases aligning to TRBD2. V gave up 1 base and J gave up 4 bases; unmatched junction bases: 2. Germline CDR1 is GTSNPN and CDR2 is SVGIG (reference sequence). The CDR3 has 14 residues. CDR3 sequence reads: CAWSGLAEYNEQFF. As DNA, the CDR3 is TGTGCCTGGAGTGGACTAGCGGAGTACAATGAGCAGTTCTTC. The full variable domain, rest sourced from reference TRBV30 and TRBJ2-1, is SQTIHQWPATLVQPVGSPLSLECTVEGTSNPNLYWYRQAAGRGLQLLFYSVGIGQISSEVPQNLSASRPQDRQFILSSKKLLLSDSGFYLCAWSGLAEYNEQFFGPGTRLTVL.

The rearrangement joins TRBV30 to TRBJ2-5, with D perhaps matching TRBD2 (7 bases). V was clipped by 0 bases and J by 4 bases, with 12 bases between them. The V gene's germline CDR1 is GTSNPN and CDR2 SVGIG (reference sequence). The CDR3 loop spans 14 amino acids. The CDR3 is CAWSVRGGRETQYF. The CDR3 DNA reads TGTGCCTGGAGTGTACGCGGGGGCCGAGAGACCCAGTACTTC.

The gene calls are TRBV7-9 and TRBJ1-1; unclear D gene. Trimming cost V 1 base and J 8 bases, with 5 bases left between them. The germline CDR1 and CDR2 sequences are SEHNR and FQNEAQ (reference sequence). This CDR3 is built from 11 residues. CDR3 DNA: TGTGCCAGCAGCTTAGGAGGGGAAGCTTTCTTT. This translates into CASSLGGEAFF.

V usage is TRBV29-1 and J usage is TRBJ2-1; 8 bases align to TRBD2. Losses at the gene ends were 3 bases for V and 6 bases for J; bases not matched to a gene: 10. There are 15 residues in the CDR3. CDR1 SQVTM and CDR2 ANQGSEA come from the germline V gene. The CDR3 sequence: CSVDPLSGSSNEQFF. The CDR3 nucleotides read TGCAGCGTTGATCCCCTAAGCGGGAGCTCCAATGAGCAGTTCTTC.

This chain uses TRBV10-1 with TRBJ2-1; the match to TRBD2 covers 13 bases. The CDR3 totals 16 residues. Per germline, CDR1 WNHNN and CDR2 SYGVQD (reference sequence). V gave up 3 bases and J gave up 4 bases; unmatched junction bases: 3. The chain's CDR3 is CASSEGTSGTYNEQFF. As DNA, the CDR3 is TGCGCCAGCAGTGAAGGGACTAGCGGGACGTACAATGAGCAGTTCTTC.

This clone was counted between two and nine times. CDR3 coding DNA: TGCGCCAGCAGCTTGGAGTCCGCTACTGGAAACACCATATATTTT. The encoded protein is CASSLESATGNTIYF. The chain employs TRBV5-1 and TRBJ1-3; no clear D. The V end lost 0 bases, the J end lost 2 bases, and 9 bases lay between the germline ends. Germline V gene lookup returns CDR1 SGHRS and CDR2 YFSETQ. The CDR3 loop spans 15 amino acids.

The chain uses TRBV5-1 and TRBJ1-1; the match to TRBD1 covers 9 bases. With V trimmed by 4 bases and J by 5 bases, 9 bases remained unmatched. Germline V gene sequence: CDR1 SGHRS, CDR2 YFSETQ. CDR3 length equals 15 residues. CDR3 protein: CASSHEADRGTEAFF. The CDR3 nucleotides read TGCGCCAGCAGCCACGAGGCGGACAGGGGAACTGAAGCTTTCTTT.

The chain employs TRBV27 and TRBJ1-5, with D unclear. The V and J ends lost 3 bases and 2 bases respectively, with 8 bases between them. The CDR3 is 14 residues long. The germline V gene has CDR1 MNHEY and CDR2 SMNVEV (reference sequence). The CDR3 DNA reads TGTGCCAGCAGTTTCGGGTTGGGCAATCAGCCCCAGCATTTT. Translating it yields CASSFGLGNQPQHF.

V gene TRBV5-1 combines with J gene TRBJ2-7; D may be TRBD1 (6 bases). The CDR3 spans 15 residues. CDR1 and CDR2 (germline): SGHRS, YFSETQ. Trimming took off 4 bases at V and 6 bases at J, with 20 bases between the two ends. CDR3 sequence (DNA): TGCGCCAGCAGCCTTACTAGGACAGACGACTTCGAGCAGTACTTC. Residues: CASSLTRTDDFEQYF.

This sequence joins TRBV2 and TRBJ1-5; 12 bases fit TRBD1. The CDR3 is 18 amino acids. Trimming took 2 bases from V and 0 from J; bases not matched to a gene: 5. Germline V gene sequence: CDR1 SNHLY, CDR2 FYNNEI. The CDR3, as DNA: TGTGCCAGCAGTGAATTGGGACAGGGGGCCTATAGCAATCAGCCCCAGCATTTT. Its protein product is CASSELGQGAYSNQPQHF.

Regarding this clone: This specimen includes other DNA sequences encoding the same CDR3. The chain has TRBV25-1 and TRBJ1-4, with D unclear. Germline V lookup: CDR1 MGHDK, CDR2 SYGVNS. The CDR3 has 14 amino acids. V dropped 6 bases and J dropped 6 bases, with 14 bases sitting between them. The CDR3 region has the DNA TGTGCCAGCAGCACGAGGGAGGTTGATGAAAAACTGTTTTTT. Amino acids: CASSTREVDEKLFF.

The chain recombines TRBV7-9 with TRBJ2-5; tentative D call: TRBD2 (7 bases). The CDR3 runs 15 residues. Trimming pared 5 bases from V and 7 bases from J, leaving 20 bases between. Looked up from germline, CDR1 is SEHNR and CDR2 is FQNEAQ (reference sequence). CDR3 DNA sequence: TGTGCCAGCAGCCGTGCTGGGGGGGCACAGGGGACCCAGTACTTC. Its translation is CASSRAGGAQGTQYF. Supplemented by reference TRBV7-9 and TRBJ2-5, the full variable domain reads DTGVSQNPRHKITKRGQNVTFRCDPISEHNRLYWYRQTLGQGPEFLTYFQNEAQLEKSRLLSDRFSAERPKGSFSTLEIQRTEQGDSAMYLCASSRAGGAQGTQYFGPGTRLLVL.

The rearrangement links TRBV7-8 to TRBJ2-1; 8 bases fit TRBD2. Trimming at V came to 4 bases and at J to 9 bases, leaving 5 bases not matched to a gene. Germline CDR1 reads SGHVS; CDR2 reads FQNEAQ. The CDR3 contains 13 residues. DNA of the CDR3: TGTGCCAGCAGCTACCGTCGGGAGGGTGAGCAGTTCTTC. Translation gives CASSYRREGEQFF.

The V gene is TRBV6-1, the J gene TRBJ2-3; tentatively, D is TRBD2 (6 bases). Trimming took off 5 bases at V and 0 bases at J, with 12 bases between the two ends. The CDR3 runs 15 residues. Germline-derived CDR1 and CDR2 are MNHNS and SASEGT. The CDR3: CASSFTGTSTDTQYF. The CDR3 nucleotides read TGTGCCAGCAGTTTTACCGGGACTAGCACAGATACGCAGTATTTT.

The chain has TRBV19 and TRBJ1-2; 7 bases fit TRBD1. After removal of 1 base from V and 2 bases from J, the junction contained 4 bases not matched to a gene. Germline assignment: CDR1 LNHDA and CDR2 SQIVND (reference sequence). The CDR3 totals 15 residues. This chain's CDR3 is CASSIGAGGNYGYTF. The CDR3 nucleotides are TGTGCCAGTAGTATAGGTGCAGGGGGGAACTATGGCTACACCTTC.

This sequence joins TRBV30 and TRBJ1-2, with D possibly being TRBD1 (6 bases). V was pared by 6 bases and J by 5 bases, with 19 bases between. Per the germline V gene, CDR1 is GTSNPN and CDR2 is SVGIG (reference sequence). CDR3 length: 14 residues. The CDR3 nucleotides are TGTGCCTGCCTCGCTAGGACAGCCCTTTATGGCTACACCTTC. Its protein is CACLARTALYGYTF.

This sequence joins TRBV7-6 and TRBJ1-2; 7 bases align to TRBD1. V lost 5 bases and J lost 8; bases outside the gene matches: 5. The CDR3 covers 12 residues. Germline CDR1 is SGHVS and CDR2 is FNYEAQ. Here the CDR3 DNA reads TGTGCCAGCAGCCCGGGGACAGCCGGCTACACCTTC. Translating it yields CASSPGTAGYTF.

V is TRBV27 and J is TRBJ1-2, with a possible D match to TRBD1 (6 bases). The CDR3 runs 14 residues. Trimming cost V 8 bases and J 5 bases, with 18 bases left between them. Germline loops: CDR1 MNHEY, CDR2 SMNVEV (reference sequence). DNA for the CDR3: TGTGCCAGCCGGTTAAGGGGCAGGGGTTATGGCTACACCTTC. This sequence encodes CASRLRGRGYGYTF.

This clone was seen a single time. The CDR3 here is CASSEGWGVNTEAFF. The CDR3 coding sequence is TGTGCCAGCAGTGAAGGGTGGGGGGTGAACACTGAAGCTTTCTTT. The chain combines TRBV25-1 with TRBJ1-1; tentatively, D is TRBD1 (5 bases). Germline V gives CDR1 MGHDK, CDR2 SYGVNS. V was shortened by 2 bases and J by 0 bases, with 10 bases between the two germline ends. The CDR3 contains 15 residues.

The V and J genes are TRBV7-2 and TRBJ2-1; D possibly corresponds to TRBD1 (5 bases). The germline gives CDR1 SGHTA, CDR2 FQGNSA. The CDR3 has 14 amino acids. Deletions cut 3 bases from V and 6 bases from J, with 12 bases between. Here the CDR3 reads CASSFRDMGNEQFF. In DNA, the CDR3 is TGTGCCAGCAGCTTCAGGGATATGGGCAATGAGCAGTTCTTC.

V gene TRBV2 combines with J gene TRBJ1-5, with TRBD1 matching over 7 bases. CDR3 size: 14 residues. V lost 2 bases to trimming and J lost 2 bases; unmatched junction nucleotides: 0. Germline V gives CDR1 SNHLY, CDR2 FYNNEI. The CDR3 nucleotides are TGTGCCAGCAGTGAAAGGGGGCGCAATCAGCCCCAGCATTTT. Amino acids: CASSERGRNQPQHF.

The chain employs TRBV7-8 and TRBJ2-7; tentatively, D is TRBD2 (5 bases). The V and J ends lost 5 bases and 6 bases respectively, with 17 bases between them. The CDR3 consists of 14 residues. In germline, CDR1 is SGHVS, CDR2 FQNEAQ. The CDR3 reads CASSRGSRAGEQYF. The CDR3 bases are TGTGCCAGCAGCCGAGGGTCGCGGGCAGGCGAGCAGTACTTC.

The rearrangement joins TRBV19 to TRBJ1-2; 10 nucleotides match TRBD1. Germline values: CDR1 LNHDA, CDR2 SQIVND (reference sequence). The CDR3 spans 15 residues. After removal of 9 bases from V and 0 bases from J, the junction contained 7 bases not matched to a gene. CDR3 nucleotide sequence: TGTGCCAGCAGGGACAGGGGAAGGACTAACTATGGCTACACCTTC. Translated, it gives CASRDRGRTNYGYTF.

This chain links TRBV6-1 with TRBJ2-5; TRBD1 matches at 7 bases. Gene TRBJ2-7 matches the end of the DNA better, so the J call may be wrong. Germline CDR1 MNHNS, CDR2 SASEGT. The CDR3 spans 13 residues. DNA of the CDR3: TGTGCCAGCAGTGGGGGACAGTCCTACGAGCAGTACTTC. The encoded protein is CASSGGQSYEQYF.

This sequence joins TRBV18 and TRBJ2-1; TRBD2 agrees at 8 bases. Losses at the gene ends were 4 bases for V and 3 bases for J; bases not matched to a gene: 2. The CDR3 loop spans 14 amino acids. Per germline, CDR1 KGHSH and CDR2 LQKENI. Here the CDR3 reads CASSLTSGYNEQFF. DNA of the CDR3: TGTGCCAGCTCACTCACTAGCGGCTACAATGAGCAGTTCTTC.

The V and J genes are TRBV15 and TRBJ1-2; 9 nucleotides agree with TRBD1. Trimming cost V 3 bases and J 1 base; bases outside gene matches: 3. Per the germline V gene, CDR1 is LNHNV and CDR2 is YYDKDF (reference sequence). The CDR3 has 15 residues. CDR3 DNA: TGTGCCACCAGCAGGGACAGGGGAAATAACTATGGCTACACCTTC. Protein product: CATSRDRGNNYGYTF.

Here the CDR3 reads CASSLTPGVGKLFF. Written as DNA, the CDR3 is TGTGCCAGCAGCCTTACGCCGGGGGTGGGGAAACTGTTTTTT. The chain couples TRBV27 to TRBJ1-4, with D maybe TRBD1 (5 bases). From germline, CDR1 is MNHEY and CDR2 SMNVEV (reference sequence). This CDR3 is built from 14 residues. The V end was cut by 6 bases, the J end by 11 bases, with 19 bases between.

This chain uses TRBV6-6 with TRBJ2-7; 9 bases are a match to TRBD1. CDR3 size: 14 residues. The J segment lost 6 bases and the V segment lost 0 bases, leaving 3 bases of the junction unmatched. Germline V gene data show CDR1 as MNHNY and CDR2 as SVGAGI (reference sequence). For the CDR3, the DNA is TGTGCCAGCAGTTACTCCCGACAGGGGGGCGAGCAGTACTTC. Translated, it gives CASSYSRQGGEQYF.

This clone appeared once. The chain carries TRBV19 and TRBJ1-5; no clear D. This CDR3 contains 15 residues. Trimming stripped 3 bases from V and 0 bases from J, with 9 bases between. Germline CDR1 LNHDA, CDR2 SQIVND (reference sequence). In DNA form, the CDR3 reads TGTGCCAGTAGTATTGGCGGAACTAGCAATCAGCCCCAGCATTTT. Translating it yields CASSIGGTSNQPQHF.

The V and J genes are TRBV4-3 and TRBJ1-6; 9 nucleotides agree with TRBD1. This CDR3 has 19 residues. The germline V gene encodes CDR1 LGHNA and CDR2 YSLEER. The V gene end was trimmed by 0 bases and the J gene end by 3 bases; junction bases not matched to a gene: 9. The CDR3 region has the DNA TGCGCCAGCAGCCAAGATAGCGACAGGGGGACTGTCTATAATTCACCCCTCCACTTT. It codes for CASSQDSDRGTVYNSPLHF.

V gene TRBV19 combines with J gene TRBJ2-5; 8 nucleotides agree with TRBD2. The CDR3 is made up of 14 amino acids. Germline values: CDR1 LNHDA, CDR2 SQIVND (reference sequence). Trimming at V came to 6 bases and at J to 5 bases, leaving 8 bases not matched to a gene. For the CDR3, the DNA is TGTGCCAGTAGCTCGAGCGGGAGCGGTGAGACCCAGTACTTC. It encodes CASSSSGSGETQYF.

This sequence joins TRBV9 and TRBJ1-1, with 7 bases that match TRBD1. Germline values: CDR1 SGDLS, CDR2 YYNGEE. V shed 1 base, J shed 3 bases, and the junction held 0 bases outside the gene matches. This CDR3 is 13 amino acids long. The CDR3 nucleotides read TGTGCCAGCAGCGTACAGGGGGACACTGAAGCTTTCTTT. This codes for CASSVQGDTEAFF.